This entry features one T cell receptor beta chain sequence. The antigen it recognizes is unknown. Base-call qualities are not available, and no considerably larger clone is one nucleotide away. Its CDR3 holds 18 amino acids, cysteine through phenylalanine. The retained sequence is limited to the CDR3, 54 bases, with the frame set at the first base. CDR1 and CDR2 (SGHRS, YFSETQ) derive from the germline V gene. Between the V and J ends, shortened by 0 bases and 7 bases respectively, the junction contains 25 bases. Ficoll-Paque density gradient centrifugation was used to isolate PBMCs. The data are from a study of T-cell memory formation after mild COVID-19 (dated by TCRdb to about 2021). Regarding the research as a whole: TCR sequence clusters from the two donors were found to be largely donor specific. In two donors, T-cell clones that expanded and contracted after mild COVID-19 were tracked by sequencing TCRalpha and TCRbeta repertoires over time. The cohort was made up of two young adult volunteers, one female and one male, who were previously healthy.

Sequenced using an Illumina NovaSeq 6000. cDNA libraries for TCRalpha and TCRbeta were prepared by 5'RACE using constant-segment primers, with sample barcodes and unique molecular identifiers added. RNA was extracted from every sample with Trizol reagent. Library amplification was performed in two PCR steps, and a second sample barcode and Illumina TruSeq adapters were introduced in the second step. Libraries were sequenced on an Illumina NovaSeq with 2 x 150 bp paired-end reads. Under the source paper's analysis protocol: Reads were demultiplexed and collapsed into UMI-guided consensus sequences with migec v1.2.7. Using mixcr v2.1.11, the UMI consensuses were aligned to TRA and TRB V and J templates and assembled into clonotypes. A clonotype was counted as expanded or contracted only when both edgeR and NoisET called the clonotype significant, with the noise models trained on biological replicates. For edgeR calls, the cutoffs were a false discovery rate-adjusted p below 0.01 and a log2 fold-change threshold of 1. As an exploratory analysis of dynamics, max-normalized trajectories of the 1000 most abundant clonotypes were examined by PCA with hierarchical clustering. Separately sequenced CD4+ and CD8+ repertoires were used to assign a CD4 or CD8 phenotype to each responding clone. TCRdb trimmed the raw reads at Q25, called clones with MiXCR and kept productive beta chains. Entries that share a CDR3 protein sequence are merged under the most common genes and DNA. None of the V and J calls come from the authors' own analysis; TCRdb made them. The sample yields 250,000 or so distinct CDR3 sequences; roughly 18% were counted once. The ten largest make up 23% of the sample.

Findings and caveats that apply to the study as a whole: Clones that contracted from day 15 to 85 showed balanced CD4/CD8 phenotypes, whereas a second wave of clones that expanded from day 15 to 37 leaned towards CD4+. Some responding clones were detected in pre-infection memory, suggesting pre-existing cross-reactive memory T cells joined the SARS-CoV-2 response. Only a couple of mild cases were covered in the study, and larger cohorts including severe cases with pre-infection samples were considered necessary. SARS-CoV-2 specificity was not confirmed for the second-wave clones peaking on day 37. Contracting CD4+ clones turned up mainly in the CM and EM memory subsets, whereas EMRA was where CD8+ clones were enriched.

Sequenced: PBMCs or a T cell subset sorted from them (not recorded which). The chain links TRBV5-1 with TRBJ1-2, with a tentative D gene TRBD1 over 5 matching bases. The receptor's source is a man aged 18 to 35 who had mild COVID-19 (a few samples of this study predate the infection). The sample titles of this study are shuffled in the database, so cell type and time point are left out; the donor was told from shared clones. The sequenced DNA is TGCGCCAGCAGCTTGGCCGTTCTTCACCAGGGTGTATTGCGTGGCTACACCTTC. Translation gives CASSLAVLHQGVLRGYTF.